The subject of this entry is one T cell receptor (beta chain). Using immunoSEQ multiplex PCR, the repertoire was profiled, and TCRdb retains in-frame clones only, with some absent. The sample records tens of thousands of clones, 92% being singletons. The CDR3 sequence is 13 residues long. Germline CDR1 is SGHDT and CDR2 is YYEEEE. V was cut by 5 bases and J by 0 bases, with 8 bases left in between. The data stem from a study of T cell changes during pregnancy in multiple sclerosis. This sequence originates from a female donor in good health, enrolled as a control in a pregnancy study. Sequencing used peripheral blood, obtained in the third trimester of pregnancy. The chain carries TRBV5-6 and TRBJ1-2; D is unresolved. The DNA for the CDR3 is TGTGCCAGCAGACAGACACCTAACTATGGCTACACCTTC. This encodes CASRQTPNYGYTF.